This is a list of T cell receptor beta chains from one sample in a study of CD8 T cells in Susac syndrome. From the immunoSEQ multiplex PCR reads, TCRdb called clonotypes with MiXCR, one entry per CDR3 protein. The table includes 200,000 to 250,000 distinct CDR3 sequences, 85% to 95% detected once. Source material: CD4+ T cells from PBMCs. These receptors all come from a human donor with multiple sclerosis. Both conserved end residues are part of each CDR3. Each record gives: V gene, J gene, CDR3 length, D gene, clone size, CDR3 protein, CDR3 DNA. D genes are given only for firm matches. The size of a clone is reported for some rows only, either as once, few or many, or as a class for expanded clones.

V gene: TRBV19
J gene: TRBJ2-1
CDR3 length: 14
D gene: NA
clone size: NA
CDR3 protein: CASSIDHTRGEQFF
CDR3 DNA: TGTGCCAGTAGTATAGATCATACTAGGGGAGAGCAGTTCTTC

V gene: TRBV14
J gene: TRBJ2-5
CDR3 length: 16
D gene: NA
clone size: once
CDR3 protein: CASSQDPWTTRETQYF
CDR3 DNA: TGTGCCAGCAGCCAAGATCCCTGGACGACCAGGGAGACCCAGTACTTC

V gene: TRBV6-1
J gene: TRBJ2-5
CDR3 length: 18
D gene: TRBD2
clone size: once
CDR3 protein: CASSPGLAGGLYQETQYF
CDR3 DNA: TGTGCCAGCAGTCCCGGTTTAGCGGGGGGACTGTACCAAGAGACCCAGTACTTC

V gene: TRBV29-1
J gene: TRBJ1-2
CDR3 length: 14
D gene: TRBD1
clone size: NA
CDR3 protein: CSVEGKQGSSGYTF
CDR3 DNA: TGCAGCGTTGAGGGGAAACAGGGGTCGTCGGGCTACACCTTC

V gene: TRBV28
J gene: TRBJ2-3
CDR3 length: 14
D gene: NA
clone size: once
CDR3 protein: CASRAGLRTDTQYF
CDR3 DNA: TGTGCCAGCAGGGCGGGCCTCCGCACAGATACGCAGTATTTT

V gene: TRBV29-1
J gene: TRBJ2-6
CDR3 length: 21
D gene: TRBD1
clone size: NA
CDR3 protein: CSVAGTGGNSGARIRANVLTF
CDR3 DNA: TGCAGCGTAGCAGGGACAGGGGGCAATAGCGGGGCTCGAATCAGGGCCAACGTCCTGACTTTC

V gene: TRBV29-1
J gene: TRBJ2-2
CDR3 length: 14
D gene: TRBD1
clone size: NA
CDR3 protein: CSVGGQPNTGELFF
CDR3 DNA: TGCAGCGTTGGGGGACAGCCGAACACCGGGGAGCTGTTTTTT

V gene: TRBV12-3/TRBV12-4
J gene: TRBJ1-2
CDR3 length: 14
D gene: TRBD1
clone size: NA
CDR3 protein: CASRQGGINYGYTF
CDR3 DNA: TGTGCCAGCAGACAGGGGGGGATTAACTATGGCTACACCTTC

V gene: TRBV29-1
J gene: TRBJ2-1
CDR3 length: 14
D gene: NA
clone size: once
CDR3 protein: CSVDRGSSYNEQFF
CDR3 DNA: TGCAGCGTTGATCGGGGTTCGTCCTACAATGAGCAGTTCTTC

V gene: TRBV12-3/TRBV12-4
J gene: TRBJ1-2
CDR3 length: 16
D gene: NA
clone size: NA
CDR3 protein: CASSHAFGGGSYGYTF
CDR3 DNA: TGTGCCAGCAGCCACGCCTTTGGGGGGGGATCCTATGGCTACACCTTC

V gene: TRBV30
J gene: TRBJ2-3
CDR3 length: 14
D gene: TRBD1
clone size: NA
CDR3 protein: CAWSGRQGFDTQYF
CDR3 DNA: TGTGCCTGGAGTGGACGACAGGGGTTTGATACGCAGTATTTT

V gene: TRBV3-1
J gene: TRBJ1-2
CDR3 length: 15
D gene: NA
clone size: NA
CDR3 protein: CASSQIGSRGYGYTF
CDR3 DNA: TGTGCCAGCAGCCAGATCGGGTCCAGGGGCTATGGCTACACCTTC

V gene: TRBV30
J gene: TRBJ1-1
CDR3 length: 13
D gene: NA
clone size: NA
CDR3 protein: CAWSRQRFAEAFF
CDR3 DNA: TGTGCCTGGAGTAGACAGCGCTTCGCTGAAGCTTTCTTT

V gene: TRBV1
J gene: TRBJ1-5
CDR3 length: 16
D gene: NA
clone size: NA
CDR3 protein: CTSSHPKAGGEKPQHF
CDR3 DNA: TGCACCAGCAGCCACCCGAAGGCGGGCGGCGAAAAGCCCCAGCATTTT

V gene: TRBV10-3
J gene: TRBJ1-5
CDR3 length: 16
D gene: NA
clone size: NA
CDR3 protein: CAISESSRYSNQPQHF
CDR3 DNA: TGTGCCATCAGTGAGTCGAGCAGGTATAGCAATCAGCCCCAGCATTTT

V gene: TRBV4-1
J gene: TRBJ2-5
CDR3 length: 14
D gene: NA
clone size: NA
CDR3 protein: CASSPTVNQETQYF
CDR3 DNA: TGCGCCAGCAGCCCCACAGTAAACCAAGAGACCCAGTACTTC

V gene: TRBV3-1
J gene: TRBJ1-1
CDR3 length: 12
D gene: NA
clone size: NA
CDR3 protein: CASSPRRGEAFF
CDR3 DNA: TGTGCCAGCAGCCCTCGGCGGGGAGAAGCTTTCTTT

V gene: TRBV3-1
J gene: TRBJ1-1
CDR3 length: 14
D gene: NA
clone size: NA
CDR3 protein: CASSEVGLGTEAFF
CDR3 DNA: TGTGCCAGCTCCGAGGTAGGGCTGGGCACTGAAGCTTTCTTT

V gene: TRBV30
J gene: TRBJ1-1
CDR3 length: 12
D gene: NA
clone size: NA
CDR3 protein: CAWSRVTPEAFF
CDR3 DNA: TGTGCCTGGTCCCGGGTTACCCCTGAAGCTTTCTTT

V gene: TRBV21-1
J gene: TRBJ1-5
CDR3 length: 18
D gene: NA
clone size: NA
CDR3 protein: CASSKVGTEFPSNQPQHF
CDR3 DNA: TGTGCCAGCAGCAAAGTTGGGACCGAATTTCCTAGCAATCAGCCCCAGCATTTT

V gene: TRBV29-1
J gene: TRBJ2-1
CDR3 length: 16
D gene: NA
clone size: NA
CDR3 protein: CSVEERPGQVRNEQFF
CDR3 DNA: TGCAGCGTTGAAGAGAGGCCGGGTCAAGTTCGGAATGAGCAGTTCTTC

V gene: TRBV29-1
J gene: TRBJ1-3
CDR3 length: 13
D gene: TRBD1
clone size: NA
CDR3 protein: CSVSTGAGNTIYF
CDR3 DNA: TGCAGCGTTTCGACAGGGGCTGGAAACACCATATATTTT

V gene: TRBV7-3
J gene: TRBJ2-2
CDR3 length: 13
D gene: NA
clone size: NA
CDR3 protein: CASSLLGDGELFF
CDR3 DNA: TGTGCCAGCAGCTTATTGGGGGACGGGGAGCTGTTTTTT

V gene: TRBV4-2
J gene: TRBJ2-2
CDR3 length: 16
D gene: TRBD2
clone size: NA
CDR3 protein: CASSQISGGNTGELFF
CDR3 DNA: TGTGCCAGCAGCCAAATTAGCGGGGGGAACACCGGGGAGCTGTTTTTT